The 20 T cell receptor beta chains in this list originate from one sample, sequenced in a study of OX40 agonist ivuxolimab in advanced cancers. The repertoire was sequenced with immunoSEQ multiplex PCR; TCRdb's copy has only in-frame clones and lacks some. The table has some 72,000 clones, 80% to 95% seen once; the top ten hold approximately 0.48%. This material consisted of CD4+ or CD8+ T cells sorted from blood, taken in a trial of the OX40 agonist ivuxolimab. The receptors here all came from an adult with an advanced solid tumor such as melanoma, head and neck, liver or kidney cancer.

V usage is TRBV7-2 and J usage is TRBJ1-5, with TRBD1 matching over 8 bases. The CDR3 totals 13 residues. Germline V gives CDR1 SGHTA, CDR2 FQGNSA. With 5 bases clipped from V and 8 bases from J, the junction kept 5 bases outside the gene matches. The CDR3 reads CASSPDRDEPQHF. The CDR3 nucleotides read TGTGCCAGCAGCCCGGACAGGGATGAGCCCCAGCATTTT.

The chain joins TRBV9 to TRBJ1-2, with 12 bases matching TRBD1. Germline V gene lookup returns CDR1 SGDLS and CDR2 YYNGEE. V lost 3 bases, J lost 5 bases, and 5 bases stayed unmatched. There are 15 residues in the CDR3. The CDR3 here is CASSDGTGGGYGYTF. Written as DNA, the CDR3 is TGTGCCAGCAGCGATGGGACAGGGGGCGGGTATGGCTACACCTTC.

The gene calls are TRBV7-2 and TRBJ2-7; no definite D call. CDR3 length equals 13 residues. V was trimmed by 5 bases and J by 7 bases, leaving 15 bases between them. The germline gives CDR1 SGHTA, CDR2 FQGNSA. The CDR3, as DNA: TGTGCCAGCAGCCCCAGTCATAGGTCTGAGCAGTACTTC. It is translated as CASSPSHRSEQYF.

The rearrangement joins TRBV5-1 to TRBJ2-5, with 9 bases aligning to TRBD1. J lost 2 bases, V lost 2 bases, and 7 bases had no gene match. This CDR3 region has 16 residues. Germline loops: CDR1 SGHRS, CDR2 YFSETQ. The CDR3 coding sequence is TGCGCCAGCAGCTTCGCCCCAGGACAGGGGCAAGAGACCCAGTACTTC. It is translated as CASSFAPGQGQETQYF.

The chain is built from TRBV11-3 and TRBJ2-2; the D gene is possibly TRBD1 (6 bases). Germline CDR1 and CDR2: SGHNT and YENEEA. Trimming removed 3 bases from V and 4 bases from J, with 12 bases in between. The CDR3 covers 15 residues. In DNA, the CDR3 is TGTGCCAGCAGCTTTCTTGTGGGGGCCACCGGGGAGCTGTTTTTT. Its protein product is CASSFLVGATGELFF.

In DNA, the CDR3 is TGTGCCATCAGCACGGGACTAGCGGGAGGTACCTACGAGCAGTACTTC. This translates into CAISTGLAGGTYEQYF. V is TRBV10-3 and J is TRBJ2-7; 15 bases align to TRBD2. This CDR3 contains 16 residues. Germline assignment: CDR1 ENHRY and CDR2 SYGVKD. Trimming cost V 6 bases and J 2 bases; bases outside gene matches: 5.

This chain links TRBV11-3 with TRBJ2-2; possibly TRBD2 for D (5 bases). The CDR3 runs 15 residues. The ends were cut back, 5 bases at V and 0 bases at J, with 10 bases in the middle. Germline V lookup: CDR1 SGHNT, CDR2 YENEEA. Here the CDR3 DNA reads TGTGCCAGCAGCCTCGGGGTCGCGAACACCGGGGAGCTGTTTTTT. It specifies CASSLGVANTGELFF.

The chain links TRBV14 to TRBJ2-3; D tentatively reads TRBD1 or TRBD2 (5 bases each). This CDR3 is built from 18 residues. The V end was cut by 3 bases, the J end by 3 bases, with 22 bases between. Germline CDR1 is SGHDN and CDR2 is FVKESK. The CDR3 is CASSHADPLLGETDTQYF. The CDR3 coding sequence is TGTGCCAGCAGCCATGCAGACCCCCTCTTGGGGGAGACAGATACGCAGTATTTT.

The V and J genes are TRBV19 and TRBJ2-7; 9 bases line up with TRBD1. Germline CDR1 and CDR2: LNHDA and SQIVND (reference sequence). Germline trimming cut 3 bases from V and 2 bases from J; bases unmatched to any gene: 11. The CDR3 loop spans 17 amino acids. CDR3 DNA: TGTGCCAGTAGTATCGCGCTCGACAGGGGGGCCGCCTACGAGCAGTACTTC. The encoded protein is CASSIALDRGAAYEQYF.

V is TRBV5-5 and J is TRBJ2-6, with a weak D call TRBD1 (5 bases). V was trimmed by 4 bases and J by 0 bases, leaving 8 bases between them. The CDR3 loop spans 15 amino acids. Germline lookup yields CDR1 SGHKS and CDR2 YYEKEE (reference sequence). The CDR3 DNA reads TGTGCCAGCAGCAGGCAGGGCTCTGGGGCCAACGTCCTGACTTTC. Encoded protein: CASSRQGSGANVLTF.

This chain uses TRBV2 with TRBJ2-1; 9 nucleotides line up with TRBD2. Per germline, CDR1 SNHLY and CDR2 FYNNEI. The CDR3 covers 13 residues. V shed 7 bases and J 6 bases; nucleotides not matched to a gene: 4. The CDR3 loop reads CASKISGSNEQFF. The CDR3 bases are TGTGCCAGCAAGATTAGCGGGAGCAATGAGCAGTTCTTC.

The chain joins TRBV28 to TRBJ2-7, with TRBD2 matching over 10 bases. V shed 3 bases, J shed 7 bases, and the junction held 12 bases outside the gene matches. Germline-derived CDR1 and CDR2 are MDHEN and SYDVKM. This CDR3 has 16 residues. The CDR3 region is CASSFTSGTPTGEQYF. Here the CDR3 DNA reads TGTGCCAGCAGTTTTACTAGCGGGACTCCAACGGGGGAGCAGTACTTC.

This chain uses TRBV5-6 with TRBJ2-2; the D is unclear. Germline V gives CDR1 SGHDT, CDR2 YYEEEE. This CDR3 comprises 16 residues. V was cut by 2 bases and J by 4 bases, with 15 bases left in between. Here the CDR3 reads CASSLEPSRITGELFF. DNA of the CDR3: TGTGCCAGCAGCTTAGAGCCCTCAAGGATCACCGGGGAGCTGTTTTTT.

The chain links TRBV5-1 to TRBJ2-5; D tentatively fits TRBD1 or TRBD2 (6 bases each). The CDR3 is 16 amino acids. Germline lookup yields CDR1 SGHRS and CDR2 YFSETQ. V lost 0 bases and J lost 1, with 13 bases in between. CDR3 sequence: CASSLAVWGAQETQYF. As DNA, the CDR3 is TGCGCCAGCAGCTTGGCGGTGTGGGGGGCCCAAGAGACCCAGTACTTC.

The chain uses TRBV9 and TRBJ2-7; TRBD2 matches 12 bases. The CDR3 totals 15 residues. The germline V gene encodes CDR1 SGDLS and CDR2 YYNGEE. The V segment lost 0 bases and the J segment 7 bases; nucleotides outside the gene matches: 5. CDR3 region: CASSVGLAGAGEQYF. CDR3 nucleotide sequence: TGTGCCAGCAGCGTAGGACTAGCGGGAGCTGGGGAGCAGTACTTC.

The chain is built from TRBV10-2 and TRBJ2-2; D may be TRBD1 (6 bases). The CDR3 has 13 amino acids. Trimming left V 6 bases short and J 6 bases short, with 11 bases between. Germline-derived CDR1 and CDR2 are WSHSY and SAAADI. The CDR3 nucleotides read TGCGCCAGCAGGCTGACAGGCGCCGGGGAGCTGTTTTTT. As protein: CASRLTGAGELFF.

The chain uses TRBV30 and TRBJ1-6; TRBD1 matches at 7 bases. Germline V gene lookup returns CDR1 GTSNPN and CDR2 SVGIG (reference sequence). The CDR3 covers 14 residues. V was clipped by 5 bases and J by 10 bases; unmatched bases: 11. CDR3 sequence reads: CAWVLDRAESPLHF. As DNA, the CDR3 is TGTGCCTGGGTACTAGACAGGGCGGAATCACCCCTCCACTTT.

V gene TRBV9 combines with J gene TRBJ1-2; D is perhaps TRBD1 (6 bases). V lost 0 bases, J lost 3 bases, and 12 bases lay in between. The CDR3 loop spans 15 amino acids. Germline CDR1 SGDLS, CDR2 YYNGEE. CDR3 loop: CASSVEGWGHYGYTF. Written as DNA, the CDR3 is TGTGCCAGCAGCGTAGAAGGATGGGGGCACTATGGCTACACCTTC.

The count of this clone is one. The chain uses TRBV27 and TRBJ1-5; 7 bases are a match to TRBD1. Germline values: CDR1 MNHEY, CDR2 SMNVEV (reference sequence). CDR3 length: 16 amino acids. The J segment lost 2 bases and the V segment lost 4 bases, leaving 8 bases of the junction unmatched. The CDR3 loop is CASSWGRGPGNQPQHF. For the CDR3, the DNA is TGTGCCAGCAGTTGGGGGAGGGGGCCTGGCAATCAGCCCCAGCATTTT.

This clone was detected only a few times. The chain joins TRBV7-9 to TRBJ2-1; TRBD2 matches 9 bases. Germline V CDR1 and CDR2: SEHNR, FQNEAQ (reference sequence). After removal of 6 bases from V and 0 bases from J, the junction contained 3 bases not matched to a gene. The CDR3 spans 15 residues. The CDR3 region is CASSVAGDSYNEQFF. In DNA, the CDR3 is TGTGCCAGCAGTGTAGCGGGAGACTCCTACAATGAGCAGTTCTTC. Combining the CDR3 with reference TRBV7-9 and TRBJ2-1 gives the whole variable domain DTGVSQNPRHKITKRGQNVTFRCDPISEHNRLYWYRQTLGQGPEFLTYFQNEAQLEKSRLLSDRFSAERPKGSFSTLEIQRTEQGDSAMYLCASSVAGDSYNEQFFGPGTRLTVL.